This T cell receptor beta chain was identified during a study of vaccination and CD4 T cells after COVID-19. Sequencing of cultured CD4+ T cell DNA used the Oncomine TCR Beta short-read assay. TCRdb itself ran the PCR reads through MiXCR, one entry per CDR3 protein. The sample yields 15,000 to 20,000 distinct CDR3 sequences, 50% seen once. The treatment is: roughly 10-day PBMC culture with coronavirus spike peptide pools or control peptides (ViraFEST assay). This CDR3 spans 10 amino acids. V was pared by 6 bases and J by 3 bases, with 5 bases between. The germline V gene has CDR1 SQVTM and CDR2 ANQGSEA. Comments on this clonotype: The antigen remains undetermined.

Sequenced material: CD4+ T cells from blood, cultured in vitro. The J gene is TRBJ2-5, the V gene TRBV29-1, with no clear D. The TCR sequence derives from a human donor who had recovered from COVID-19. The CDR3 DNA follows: TGCAGCGTCTCAGAAGAGACCCAGTACTTC. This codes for CSVSEETQYF.